This T cell receptor beta chain originates from a study of T cells in narcolepsy. On the study more broadly: Healthy controls were enrolled alongside patients with narcolepsy type 1 or type 2.

Concerning this clone: Its cognate antigen is unknown.

Sequencing was performed with immunoSEQ multiplex PCR; in TCRdb, only in-frame clones are kept and a portion is missing. The profile shows tens of thousands of clones, roughly 86% of them singletons. Points from the study as a whole: In some patient and control memory CD4+ samples, autoreactive clones were absent.

The CDR3 loop spans 14 amino acids. With 3 bases clipped from V and 2 bases from J, the junction kept 2 bases outside the gene matches. The V gene's germline CDR1 is GTSNPN and CDR2 SVGIG (reference sequence). The rearrangement joins TRBV30 to TRBJ1-4, with 8 bases matching TRBD1. The sequence came from a human donor in good health. The material sequenced was memory (CD45RA-) CD4+ T cells from blood. As DNA, the CDR3 is TGTGCCTGGAGCCGGGACAGGACTAATGAAAAACTGTTTTTT. Protein: CAWSRDRTNEKLFF.